The rows below give T cell receptor beta chains drawn from one sample of a study of long-term antiretroviral therapy in people with HIV. Sequencing used immunoSEQ multiplex PCR; TCRdb keeps in-frame clones, though not all of them. The data hold some 14,000 clones, with roughly 77% observed a single time. This material consisted of unsorted PBMCs, taken 3.1 years after starting antiretroviral therapy. The receptors here all came from a man aged 40-49 years with HIV. Both conserved end residues are part of each CDR3. D genes are given only for firm matches. Some rows mark clone size as missing; the rest say once, few, many or name a class of expanded clone.

j_call | d_call | v_call | clone_size | cdr3_nt | cdr3_aa
TRBJ2-1 | NA | TRBV7-2 | NA | TGTGCCAGCAGCTTAGTAGGCAATGAGCAGTTCTTC | CASSLVGNEQFF
TRBJ1-6 | NA | TRBV9 | NA | TGTGCCAGCAGCGACGTGGGGGTGAGAAATTCACCCCTCCACTTT | CASSDVGVRNSPLHF
TRBJ1-1 | NA | TRBV19 | NA | TGTGCCAGTGACAAGGCAGGGATGAACACTGAAGCTTTCTTT | CASDKAGMNTEAFF
TRBJ2-7 | NA | TRBV10-3 | NA | TGTGCCATCAGTGGGGTCCAGGGCAACGAGCAGTACTTC | CAISGVQGNEQYF
TRBJ2-7 | TRBD1 | TRBV5-1 | few | TGCGCCAGCAGCGGGGACAGGCCCTACGAGCAGTACTTC | CASSGDRPYEQYF
TRBJ1-2 | TRBD1 | TRBV27 | NA | TGTGCCAGCAGTTCATGGGACAGGGGGATCCATGGCTACACCTTC | CASSSWDRGIHGYTF
TRBJ1-6 | NA | TRBV4-1 | NA | TGCGCCAGCAGCCAAGCGGAGGGCTACCAGCCCCTCCACTTT | CASSQAEGYQPLHF
TRBJ2-5 | NA | TRBV4-1 | NA | TGCGCCAGCAGCCAAGGACCTAGCGCGGAGACCCAGTACTTC | CASSQGPSAETQYF
TRBJ2-2 | NA | TRBV4-1 | few | TGCGCCAGCAGCTTGACAGGGAACACCGGGGAGCTGTTTTTT | CASSLTGNTGELFF
TRBJ2-7 | NA | TRBV19 | NA | TGTGCCACCGGACTAAACTACGAGCAGTACTTC | CATGLNYEQYF
TRBJ1-3 | TRBD1 | TRBV4-2 | NA | TGTGCCAGCAGCCAAGCGAGACAGGGGGCGGGTGGAAACACCATATATTTT | CASSQARQGAGGNTIYF
TRBJ2-7 | NA | TRBV5-1 | NA | TGCGCCAGCAGAAGGGACACCTCCTACGAGCAGTACTTC | CASRRDTSYEQYF
TRBJ2-7 | TRBD2 | TRBV5-1 | few | TGCGCCAGCAGCGCCGGGACTAGCGGGGGGGTAGAGGAGCAGTACTTC | CASSAGTSGGVEEQYF
TRBJ2-1 | NA | TRBV12-5 | once | TGTGCTAGTGGTTTGACACCGGGGTCGGTGAATGAGCAGTTCTTC | CASGLTPGSVNEQFF
TRBJ2-1 | NA | TRBV7-9 | once | TGTGCCAGCAGCTTAAAGGACAGCATTTACAATGAGCAGTTCTTC | CASSLKDSIYNEQFF
TRBJ2-7 | NA | TRBV30 | few | TGTGCCTGGGACTACAATCAGGGAAACGAGCAGTACTTC | CAWDYNQGNEQYF
TRBJ1-3 | NA | TRBV4-1 | NA | TGCGCCAGCAGCCAAGAAAGTCCGATCTCTGGAAACACCATATATTTT | CASSQESPISGNTIYF
TRBJ2-7 | NA | TRBV11-2 | NA | TGTGCCAGCATCCCTGGAGAGACAGGCTACGAGCAGTACTTC | CASIPGETGYEQYF
TRBJ2-7 | NA | TRBV5-5 | NA | TGTGCCAGCAGCTGGGGGACGCCTTCCTACGAGCAGTACTTC | CASSWGTPSYEQYF
TRBJ1-2 | NA | TRBV5-1 | NA | TGCGCCAGCAGCCCTGGGACTCCGGACTATGGCTACACCTTC | CASSPGTPDYGYTF